This TCR beta chain originates from a study of blood T cells in healthy people across ages. The study, taken as a whole, reports: CMV status of donors was unknown, possibly confounding expanded clonotype changes.

It was with a sample-barcoded 5' primer and a J-beta primer mix that a second PCR of roughly 7 to 12 cycles was run. Researchers report that each sample yielded at least 3 million CDR3-containing paired-end reads. TCRdb ran MiXCR on the 5' RACE reads and lists one entry per CDR3 protein. Here the sample spans hundreds of thousands of distinct CDR3 sequences, approximately 22% being singletons. Germline V gene data show CDR1 as MNHNY and CDR2 as SVGAGI (reference sequence). This CDR3 comprises 13 residues. On this clonotype: Its antigen is still unknown. The junction departs from germline at one end; a sequencing error may be responsible.

At least 6.5 million PBMCs were isolated per sample. The source is a man between 70 and 80 years old in good health. The J gene is TRBJ2-7, the V gene TRBV6-6; D is unclear. Source material: blood. The CDR3: CASSSLPSHEQYF. For the CDR3, the DNA is TGTGCCAGCAGTAGCCTCCCCTCCCACGAGCAGTACTTC.